The 24 T cell receptor beta chains reported below all come from one sample, sequenced in a study of patients and donors after allogeneic stem cell transplantation. TCRdb ran MiXCR on the RT-PCR reads and lists one entry per CDR3 protein. The sample comprises about 200,000 distinct CDR3 sequences, around 40% of which are singletons, and 11% rests with the top ten. The sequenced material came from blood, either unsorted or a sorted T cell fraction (not recorded which). Receptor source: a human donor who was either an allogeneic HSCT recipient or a stem cell or donor lymphocyte infusion donor (not recorded which). It is not recorded whose cells these are; they may come from a transplant donor.

The chain is built from TRBV5-5 and TRBJ1-2, with 9 bases that match TRBD1. The ends lost 3 bases at V and 8 bases at J; junction bases unmatched: 14. The germline V gene has CDR1 SGHKS and CDR2 YYEKEE (reference sequence). The CDR3 spans 16 residues. DNA of the CDR3: TGTGCCAGCAGCTCCCCACCCGCACAGGGGGCGAGCGGCTACACCTTC. It yields the protein CASSSPPAQGASGYTF.

The chain uses TRBV12-3 or TRBV12-4 and TRBJ1-2; 9 bases align to TRBD1. This CDR3 is built from 17 residues. Losses at the gene ends were 6 bases for V and 4 bases for J; bases not matched to a gene: 15. The chain's CDR3 is CASSPYNPGQGPYGYTF. The CDR3 region has the DNA TGTGCCAGCAGCCCTTACAATCCGGGACAGGGTCCCTATGGCTACACCTTC.

The chain couples TRBV27 to TRBJ2-4; D possibly corresponds to TRBD1 (6 bases). V was clipped by 5 bases and J by 0 bases, with 17 bases between them. The CDR3 covers 17 residues. CDR1 is MNHEY and CDR2 is SMNVEV in the germline V gene (reference sequence). The CDR3 region is CASSRQAPTLAKNIQYF. In DNA form, the CDR3 reads TGTGCCAGCAGTCGACAGGCCCCGACTTTAGCCAAAAACATTCAGTACTTC.

This chain links TRBV9 with TRBJ1-6; D uncertain. The CDR3 covers 13 residues. The V end was cut by 0 bases, the J end by 11 bases, with 9 bases between. Germline CDR1 and CDR2: SGDLS and YYNGEE. CDR3: CASSVESVAPLHF. CDR3 sequence (DNA): TGTGCCAGCAGCGTAGAATCAGTCGCACCCCTCCACTTT.

V is TRBV21-1 and J is TRBJ1-2; the table's D call, TRBD1, was not checked against the DNA. TRBV21-1 is marked as a pseudogene. The length of the CDR3 is 15 residues. CDR3 DNA sequence: TGTGCCACCCCGACCGGGAGAGCACACTTGTATGGCTACACCTTC. This gives the protein CATPTGRAHLYGYTF.

This clonotype came up a few times. The chain carries TRBV3-1 and TRBJ1-1, with a weak D call TRBD1 (6 bases). Germline V gene sequence: CDR1 LGHDT, CDR2 YNNKEL (reference sequence). The V gene lost 2 bases and the J gene lost 5 bases, with 12 bases spanning the gap. The CDR3 is 14 amino acids. The CDR3, as DNA: TGTGCCAGCAGCCAAAGCCCAGGGGTAACTGAAGCTTTCTTT. It translates to CASSQSPGVTEAFF.

V usage is TRBV7-6 and J usage is TRBJ2-7; no reliable D call. V dropped 1 base and J dropped 0 bases, with 7 bases sitting between them. In germline, CDR1 is SGHVS, CDR2 FNYEAQ. CDR3 length: 14 residues. DNA of the CDR3: TGTGCCAGCAGCTTAGTCCCGGGCTCCTACGAGCAGTACTTC. This sequence encodes CASSLVPGSYEQYF.

In nucleotides, the CDR3 is TGCGCCAGCAGCGTAAACGGCCTGGACGGCTACACCTTC. Its translation is CASSVNGLDGYTF. The genes are TRBV5-1 and TRBJ1-2; the D is unclear. The CDR3 length is 13 residues. Trimming took 4 bases from V and 8 from J, leaving 15 bases between them. Germline CDR1 is SGHRS and CDR2 is YFSETQ.

This clonotype occurred a few times. The CDR3 loop reads CASRRLAGATDTQYF. CDR3 sequence (DNA): TGTGCCAGCAGGCGACTAGCGGGGGCCACAGATACGCAGTATTTT. The chain carries TRBV7-8 and TRBJ2-3, with 12 nucleotides matching TRBD2. Germline CDR1 and CDR2: SGHVS and FQNEAQ. This CDR3 is built from 15 residues. The V gene end was trimmed by 6 bases and the J gene end by 2 bases; junction bases not matched to a gene: 3.

The V call is TRBV6-2 or TRBV6-3, the J call TRBJ1-5; 7 nucleotides agree with TRBD1. This CDR3 is 17 amino acids long. Germline assignment: CDR1 MNHEY and CDR2 SVGEGT. The J segment lost 7 bases and the V segment lost 5 bases, leaving 17 bases of the junction unmatched. The chain's CDR3 is CASSRTSTGSRGQPQHF. In DNA, the CDR3 is TGTGCCAGCAGTCGAACCTCGACAGGGTCGAGGGGCCAGCCCCAGCATTTT.

V gene TRBV5-1 combines with J gene TRBJ1-6; 9 bases are shared with TRBD1. The CDR3 contains 13 residues. Trimming took 0 bases from V and 13 from J; bases not matched to a gene: 2. Germline V gene sequence: CDR1 SGHRS, CDR2 YFSETQ. CDR3 in DNA: TGCGCCAGCAGCTTGGTACAGGGGGCCCCCCTCCACTTT. Protein product: CASSLVQGAPLHF. Supplemented by reference TRBV5-1 and TRBJ1-6, the full variable domain reads KAGVTQTPRYLIKTRGQQVTLSCSPISGHRSVSWYQQTPGQGLQFLFEYFSETQRNKGNFPGRFSGRQFSNSRSEMNVSTLELGDSALYLCASSLVQGAPLHFGNGTRLTVT.

The rearrangement joins TRBV10-3 to TRBJ1-1, with D unresolved. The ends were cut back, 6 bases at V and 6 bases at J, with 14 bases in the middle. This CDR3 region has 13 residues. CDR1 is ENHRY, CDR2 SYGVKD, per germline. CDR3 protein: CAISLKGAAEAFF. The CDR3, as DNA: TGTGCCATCAGCCTAAAGGGAGCCGCTGAAGCTTTCTTT.

This clonotype has only one observation. CDR3 nucleotide sequence: TGCAGCGTTGTCCGGGGCACGGACATTCAGTACTTC. As protein: CSVVRGTDIQYF. The chain joins TRBV29-1 to TRBJ2-4, with D possibly being TRBD1 or TRBD2 (5 bases each). The V gene lost 4 bases and the J gene lost 8 bases, with 12 bases spanning the gap. The CDR3 is 12 amino acids. Germline lookup yields CDR1 SQVTM and CDR2 ANQGSEA.

This clonotype was detected only a few times. The chain has TRBV7-9 and TRBJ2-3; D might be TRBD1 (5 bases). Germline V lookup: CDR1 SEHNR, CDR2 FQNEAQ (reference sequence). The CDR3 contains 16 residues. V lost 5 bases and J lost 6, with 21 bases in between. DNA for the CDR3: TGTGCCAGCAGCCCCGGGCAGGGAAGGGTCACGGATACGCAGTATTTT. Translated: CASSPGQGRVTDTQYF.

The genes are TRBV6-6 and TRBJ2-1, with 9 positions matching TRBD2. Germline V gene sequence: CDR1 MNHNY, CDR2 SVGAGI (reference sequence). V was clipped by 8 bases and J by 2 bases; unmatched bases: 7. CDR3 length equals 15 residues. The CDR3 is CASLGGGDTYNEQFF. The CDR3 bases are TGTGCCAGCCTCGGCGGGGGGGATACCTACAATGAGCAGTTCTTC.

A few counts support this clonotype. CDR3 in amino acids: CASSPGRTIETQYF. The CDR3 nucleotides read TGTGCCAGCAGCCCGGGACGGACCATAGAGACCCAGTACTTC. This chain uses TRBV7-9 with TRBJ2-5, with D perhaps matching TRBD1 or TRBD2 (5 bases each). Germline V CDR1 and CDR2: SEHNR, FQNEAQ (reference sequence). This CDR3 is built from 14 residues. The V gene lost 5 bases and the J gene lost 4 bases, with 14 bases spanning the gap.

The rearrangement uses TRBV6-6 and TRBJ1-2, with 8 bases lining up with TRBD1. The CDR3 covers 14 residues. With 5 bases clipped from V and 1 base from J, the junction kept 3 bases outside the gene matches. CDR1 is MNHNY, CDR2 SVGAGI, per germline (reference sequence). CDR3 DNA: TGTGCCAGCAGTGGGACAGGCATTAACTATGGCTACACCTTC. Amino acid sequence: CASSGTGINYGYTF.

This clonotype was detected only a few times. The V and J genes are TRBV5-1 and TRBJ1-4, with a weak D call TRBD1 (6 bases). Looked up from germline, CDR1 is SGHRS and CDR2 is YFSETQ. CDR3 length: 14 amino acids. V was cut by 1 base and J by 7 bases, with 11 bases left in between. The CDR3: CASSLRGAREKLFF. The CDR3 coding sequence is TGCGCCAGCAGCTTGAGGGGGGCTCGTGAAAAACTGTTTTTT.

Points on this clonotype: An end of the junction differs from the germline gene, which may be a read error. The chain joins TRBV5-1 to TRBJ1-4; D is unresolved. Germline CDR1 is SGHRS and CDR2 is YFSETQ. This CDR3 has 14 residues. CDR3 residues: CASSFTGLNEKLYF. The CDR3 region has the DNA TGCGCCAGCAGCTTTACCGGCCTCAATGAAAAACTGTATTTT.

The J gene is TRBJ1-1, the V gene TRBV29-1; tentatively, D is TRBD1 (6 bases). The germline V gene encodes CDR1 SQVTM and CDR2 ANQGSEA. The CDR3 length is 14 residues. The germline V and J ends were trimmed by 2 bases and 1 base, with 11 bases remaining between them. CDR3 region: CSVERVTGNTEAFF. CDR3 sequence (DNA): TGCAGCGTTGAAAGGGTGACAGGGAACACTGAAGCTTTCTTT.

This clonotype showed up just a few times. The chain has TRBV4-1 and TRBJ2-5; 7 nucleotides match TRBD1. The CDR3 length is 14 residues. V lost 2 bases to trimming and J lost 1 base; unmatched junction nucleotides: 1. Germline CDR1 and CDR2: MGHRA and YSYEKL. Written as DNA, the CDR3 is TGCGCCAGCAGCCAACGACAGGGCCAAGAGACCCAGTACTTC. This gives the protein CASSQRQGQETQYF.

Here the CDR3 reads CASSLRTGDTQYF. In nucleotides, the CDR3 is TGCGCCAGCAGCTTGCGGACCGGGGATACGCAGTATTTT. The genes are TRBV5-1 and TRBJ2-3; D is unresolved. V was trimmed by 1 base and J by 6 bases, leaving 9 bases between them. CDR1 and CDR2 from the germline V gene are SGHRS and YFSETQ. The CDR3 extends over 13 amino acids.

CDR3 in DNA: TGTGCCAGCAGTTTATTGTCGGCAGGCCTCAATCAGCCCCAGCATTTT. As protein: CASSLLSAGLNQPQHF. The chain carries TRBV28 and TRBJ1-5; D is unclear. This CDR3 is 16 amino acids long. Germline V lookup: CDR1 MDHEN, CDR2 SYDVKM. The V and J ends lost 1 base and 3 bases respectively, with 13 bases between them.

The chain recombines TRBV9 with TRBJ1-3; TRBD1 might be the D (6 bases). This CDR3 is 14 amino acids long. Germline-derived CDR1 and CDR2 are SGDLS and YYNGEE. The ends were cut back, 3 bases at V and 3 bases at J, with 10 bases in the middle. CDR3 sequence reads: CASSERGNGNTIYF. DNA for the CDR3: TGTGCCAGCAGCGAAAGGGGGAATGGAAACACCATATATTTT.